Shown below are 5 T cell receptor beta chains from a single sample sequenced in a study of blood T cell repertoires in COVID-19. The data were produced by immunoSEQ multiplex PCR, yet TCRdb's version contains in-frame clones alone and is incomplete. Here the sample spans 120,000 to 150,000 clones, about 88% being singletons. Sequenced input: peripheral blood. Source of these receptors: a human donor with acute or convalescent COVID-19. The donor label of this sample is uncertain.

The rearrangement joins TRBV19 to TRBJ2-5; a weak D match, TRBD2 (5 bases). V was cut by 3 bases and J by 5 bases, with 19 bases left in between. Per germline, CDR1 LNHDA and CDR2 SQIVND (reference sequence). The CDR3 runs 16 residues. The CDR3 loop is CASSMTYLGSRETQYF. In DNA, the CDR3 is TGTGCCAGTAGTATGACCTACTTGGGGAGTCGGGAGACCCAGTACTTC.

The V and J genes are TRBV5-1 and TRBJ2-6; D is ambiguous. There are 13 residues in the CDR3. V shed 5 bases and J shed 1 base, with 4 bases lying between them. Germline V gene sequence: CDR1 SGHRS, CDR2 YFSETQ. The DNA for the CDR3 is TGCGCCAGCAGGGCATCTGGGGCCAACGTCCTGACTTTC. Translated: CASRASGANVLTF. The variable domain in full, with the rest retrieved from reference TRBV5-1 and TRBJ2-6, is KAGVTQTPRYLIKTRGQQVTLSCSPISGHRSVSWYQQTPGQGLQFLFEYFSETQRNKGNFPGRFSGRQFSNSRSEMNVSTLELGDSALYLCASRASGANVLTFGAGSRLTVL.

The rearrangement links TRBV19 to TRBJ1-4; no clear D. The CDR3 extends over 14 amino acids. CDR1 and CDR2 from the germline V gene are LNHDA and SQIVND (reference sequence). V was shortened by 4 bases and J by 7 bases, with 13 bases between the two germline ends. CDR3 nucleotide sequence: TGTGCCAGTAGTAATTGGAATACGGGTGAAAAACTGTTTTTT. Translation: CASSNWNTGEKLFF. Full variable domain (rest looked up from reference TRBV19 and TRBJ1-4): DGGITQSPKYLFRKEGQNVTLSCEQNLNHDAMYWYRQDPGQGLRLIYYSQIVNDFQKGDIAEGYSVSREKKESFPLTVTSAQKNPTAFYLCASSNWNTGEKLFFGSGTQLSVL.

This chain links TRBV3-1 (or the pseudogene TRBV3-2) with TRBJ1-4, with TRBD1 matching over 9 bases. Trimming took 0 bases from V and 5 from J; bases not matched to a gene: 10. The germline CDR1 and CDR2 sequences are LGHDT and YNNKEL (reference sequence). The CDR3 runs 18 residues. This CDR3 reads CASSQDRTPGTGNEKLFF. DNA for the CDR3: TGTGCCAGCAGCCAAGATCGGACCCCCGGGACAGGGAATGAAAAACTGTTTTTT.

The chain carries TRBV18 and TRBJ2-3; TRBD2 matches at 11 bases. Germline trimming cut 5 bases from V and 2 bases from J; bases unmatched to any gene: 6. The CDR3 is 16 residues long. From germline, CDR1 is KGHSH and CDR2 LQKENI. Here the CDR3 reads CASSITSGGFTDTQYF. CDR3 DNA sequence: TGTGCCAGCTCAATAACTAGCGGGGGTTTCACAGATACGCAGTATTTT.